The 11 T cell receptor beta chains reported below all come from one sample, sequenced in a study of blood T cell repertoires in COVID-19. Profiling relied on immunoSEQ multiplex PCR, and the TCRdb table lists in-frame clones only, not all of them. The table has some 400,000 clones, around 89% seen once. Sequencing was carried out using PBMCs or T cells enriched from blood (not recorded which). The receptors were gathered from a man aged 25 to 40 who had recovered from COVID-19.

CDR3 protein: CASSLVQGATYGYTF. The CDR3 nucleotides are TGTGCCAGCAGCTTAGTCCAGGGGGCCACCTATGGCTACACCTTC. This rearrangement joins TRBV7-2 to TRBJ1-2, with 8 positions matching TRBD1. This CDR3 region has 15 residues. Germline CDR1 is SGHTA and CDR2 is FQGNSA. V was pared by 1 base and J by 4 bases, with 5 bases of the junction left unmatched.

The genes are TRBV27 and TRBJ2-7; TRBD2 might be the D (5 bases). Germline-derived CDR1 and CDR2 are MNHEY and SMNVEV (reference sequence). This CDR3 region has 16 residues. V was shortened by 2 bases and J by 0 bases, with 14 bases between the two germline ends. CDR3 sequence reads: CASSLIASPFSYEQYF. The CDR3 nucleotides read TGTGCCAGCAGTTTAATAGCGTCTCCCTTCTCCTACGAGCAGTACTTC.

This chain connects TRBV2 to TRBJ2-5; 12 bases are a match to TRBD2. CDR3 length: 17 amino acids. The germline CDR1 and CDR2 sequences are SNHLY and FYNNEI. V gave up 4 bases and J gave up 4 bases; unmatched junction bases: 10. The CDR3, as DNA: TGTGCCAGCAGTGGTACCCTAGCGGGAGGGTCGGGAGAGACCCAGTACTTC. This encodes CASSGTLAGGSGETQYF.

This sequence joins TRBV21-1 and TRBJ2-7; no DNA check was done on the table's D call, TRBD2. TRBV21-1 is termed a pseudogene. The CDR3 spans 13 residues. This chain's CDR3 is CASRPSVSYEQYF. The CDR3 DNA reads as TGTGCCAGCAGACCTAGCGTATCCTACGAGCAGTACTTC.

This clone was counted once. The rearrangement joins TRBV10-3 to TRBJ1-5; possible D gene TRBD1, 5 bases. The length of the CDR3 is 14 residues. Germline lookup yields CDR1 ENHRY and CDR2 SYGVKD. Trimming cost V 3 bases and J 7 bases, with 13 bases left between them. This CDR3 reads CAISDQGIGQPQHF. The CDR3 coding sequence is TGTGCCATCAGTGATCAGGGTATAGGACAGCCCCAGCATTTT.

The rearrangement links TRBV27 to TRBJ2-1, with 7 bases aligning to TRBD1. The CDR3 is 17 amino acids. The V segment lost 3 bases and the J segment 8 bases; nucleotides outside the gene matches: 16. Germline lookup yields CDR1 MNHEY and CDR2 SMNVEV (reference sequence). This chain's CDR3 is CASSLSGRRGLAYEQFF. The CDR3 DNA reads TGTGCCAGCAGTTTGTCAGGTCGCAGGGGGTTAGCCTATGAGCAGTTCTTC.

This sequence joins TRBV4-1 and TRBJ1-5; a possible D gene is TRBD1 (5 bases). The ends were cut back, 4 bases at V and 7 bases at J, with 14 bases in the middle. Germline loops: CDR1 MGHRA, CDR2 YSYEKL. This CDR3 region has 14 residues. CDR3 DNA sequence: TGCGCCAGCAGCCCCGGGGGGATTGGCCAGCCCCAGCATTTT. Translation: CASSPGGIGQPQHF.

Here the CDR3 DNA reads TGTGCCAGCAGCAACAGGGGGACAGATACGCAGTATTTT. Translating it yields CASSNRGTDTQYF. The chain combines TRBV6-5 with TRBJ2-3; TRBD1 matches 8 bases. After removal of 6 bases from V and 3 bases from J, the junction contained 2 bases not matched to a gene. This CDR3 is 13 amino acids long. The V gene's germline CDR1 is MNHEY and CDR2 SVGAGI.

The genes are TRBV27 and TRBJ2-7, with 11 bases lining up with TRBD2. This CDR3 spans 15 amino acids. Germline V gives CDR1 MNHEY, CDR2 SMNVEV (reference sequence). With 6 bases clipped from V and 5 bases from J, the junction kept 9 bases outside the gene matches. The CDR3 nucleotides read TGTGCCAGCAGCCCCTCCCCTAGCGGGAGGAACGAGCAGTACTTC. It encodes CASSPSPSGRNEQYF.

The genes are TRBV4-1 and TRBJ1-4; 9 bases agree with TRBD1. Germline trimming cut 0 bases from V and 3 bases from J; bases unmatched to any gene: 5. CDR1 and CDR2 from the germline V gene are MGHRA and YSYEKL. The CDR3 runs to 17 residues. The CDR3 loop is CASSQDRQGGPNEKLFF. CDR3 nucleotide sequence: TGCGCCAGCAGCCAAGATAGACAGGGGGGTCCTAATGAAAAACTGTTTTTT.

The rearrangement joins TRBV5-6 to TRBJ1-4; TRBD1 is a possible D gene (5 bases). V was cut by 0 bases and J by 10 bases, with 16 bases left in between. The germline CDR1 and CDR2 sequences are SGHDT and YYEEEE. This CDR3 is 15 amino acids long. The CDR3 is CASSLAGVPGGKLFF. For the CDR3, the DNA is TGTGCCAGCAGCTTGGCCGGGGTCCCGGGGGGAAAACTGTTTTTT.